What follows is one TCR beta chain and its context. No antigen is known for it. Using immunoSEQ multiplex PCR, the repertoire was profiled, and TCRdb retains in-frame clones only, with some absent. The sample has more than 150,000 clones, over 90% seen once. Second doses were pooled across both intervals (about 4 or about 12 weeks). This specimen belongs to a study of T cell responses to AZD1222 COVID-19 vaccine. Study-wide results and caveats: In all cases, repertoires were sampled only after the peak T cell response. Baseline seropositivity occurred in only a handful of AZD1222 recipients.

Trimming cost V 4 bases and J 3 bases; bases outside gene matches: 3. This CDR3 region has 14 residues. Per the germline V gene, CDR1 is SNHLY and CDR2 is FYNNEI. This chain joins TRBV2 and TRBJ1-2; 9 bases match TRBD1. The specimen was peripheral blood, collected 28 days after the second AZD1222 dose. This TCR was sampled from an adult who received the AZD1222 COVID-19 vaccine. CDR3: CASSAGQGYYGYTF. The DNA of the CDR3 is TGTGCCAGCAGTGCGGGACAGGGCTACTATGGCTACACCTTC.